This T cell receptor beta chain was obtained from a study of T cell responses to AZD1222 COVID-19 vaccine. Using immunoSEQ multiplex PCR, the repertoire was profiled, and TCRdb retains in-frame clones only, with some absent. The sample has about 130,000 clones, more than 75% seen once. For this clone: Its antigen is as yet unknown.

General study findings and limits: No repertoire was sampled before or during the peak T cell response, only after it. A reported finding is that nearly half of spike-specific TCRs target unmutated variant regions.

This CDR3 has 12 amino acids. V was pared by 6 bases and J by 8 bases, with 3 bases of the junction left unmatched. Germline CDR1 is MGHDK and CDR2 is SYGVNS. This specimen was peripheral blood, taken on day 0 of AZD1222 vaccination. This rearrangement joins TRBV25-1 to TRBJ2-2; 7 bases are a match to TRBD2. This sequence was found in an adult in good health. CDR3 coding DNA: TGTGCCAGCAGGGGGACTACTGGGGAGCTGTTTTTT. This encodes CASRGTTGELFF.